A single T cell receptor beta chain is shown here with its context. This sample was taken from a study of identical twins. Each CDR3 protein is one row after TCRdb ran MiXCR on the 5' RACE reads. The repertoire holds 450,000 or so distinct CDR3 sequences, more than 20% seen once, with about 2.7% in the top ten. This CDR3 comprises 15 residues. CDR1 is MNHEY and CDR2 is SVGAGI in the germline V gene. The V end was cut by 0 bases, the J end by 1 base, with 9 bases between. These data were also reused for a study on T cells expressing NK-cell markers.

V gene TRBV6-5 combines with J gene TRBJ1-1; maybe TRBD1 (5 bases). Specimen: CD4+ T cells sorted from blood. This TCR came from a woman aged 18 to 35 in good health. The CDR3 sequence: CASSYSPGQNTEAFF. CDR3 nucleotide sequence: TGTGCCAGCAGTTACTCGCCAGGGCAGAACACTGAAGCTTTCTTT.